These 11 T cell receptor beta chains were all obtained from the same sample, sequenced in a study of blood T cell repertoires in COVID-19. The data were produced by immunoSEQ multiplex PCR, yet TCRdb's version contains in-frame clones alone and is incomplete. Seen here are fewer than 85,000 clones, around four fifths observed once, and the top ten hold about a sixth. Sequenced material: peripheral blood. The receptors were sampled from an older woman with acute or convalescent COVID-19.

The V and J genes are TRBV5-1 and TRBJ1-6; D possibly corresponds to TRBD1 (5 bases). Germline V gene data show CDR1 as SGHRS and CDR2 as YFSETQ. V gave up 8 bases and J gave up 0 bases, with 15 bases separating them. CDR3 length: 16 amino acids. Here the CDR3 DNA reads TGCGCCAGTACCCCCGGGGGGAGCTCCTATAATTCACCCCTCCACTTT. Its protein is CASTPGGSSYNSPLHF. Complete variable domain (other parts from reference TRBV5-1 and TRBJ1-6): KAGVTQTPRYLIKTRGQQVTLSCSPISGHRSVSWYQQTPGQGLQFLFEYFSETQRNKGNFPGRFSGRQFSNSRSEMNVSTLELGDSALYLCASTPGGSSYNSPLHFGNGTRLTVT.

The chain combines TRBV27 with TRBJ2-5; 7 bases line up with TRBD1. Germline V gives CDR1 MNHEY, CDR2 SMNVEV (reference sequence). The V and J ends lost 5 bases and 1 base, in that order; junction bases with no gene match: 7. This CDR3 contains 15 residues. CDR3 nucleotides: TGTGCCAGCAGTCCGAGACAGGGCTTCCAAGAGACCCAGTACTTC. This sequence encodes CASSPRQGFQETQYF.

The chain is built from TRBV7-8 and TRBJ2-1, with D possibly matching TRBD1 (6 bases). The CDR3 has 13 amino acids. The V end lost 2 bases, the J end lost 15 bases, and 17 bases lay between the germline ends. CDR1 is SGHVS and CDR2 is FQNEAQ in the germline V gene. Here the CDR3 DNA reads TGTGCCAGCAGCTTACAAGTACGGGACACCTCGTTCTTC. It is translated as CASSLQVRDTSFF.

In this sample, this clone turned up once. The chain links TRBV5-1 to TRBJ2-2; D not certain. The ends were cut back, 0 bases at V and 6 bases at J, with 6 bases in the middle. The CDR3 totals 13 residues. Germline CDR1 is SGHRS and CDR2 is YFSETQ. The CDR3 DNA follows: TGCGCCAGCAGCTTGGCGGTGTCCGGGGAGCTGTTTTTT. Protein sequence: CASSLAVSGELFF.

This clone was seen more than once but under ten times. This chain connects TRBV10-3 to TRBJ1-3; unclear D gene. V lost 6 bases and J 3 bases, leaving 12 bases between the germline ends. Germline values: CDR1 ENHRY, CDR2 SYGVKD. CDR3 size: 14 residues. CDR3 bases: TGTGCCATCAGCCACGTCGGGGTTGGAAACACCATATATTTT. It is translated as CAISHVGVGNTIYF.

V gene TRBV4-3 combines with J gene TRBJ1-5; D call uncertain. From germline, CDR1 is LGHNA and CDR2 YSLEER. Deletions cut 1 base from V and 4 bases from J, with 5 bases between. CDR3 length equals 13 residues. The CDR3 here is CASSQVRNQPQHF. The CDR3 nucleotides read TGCGCCAGCAGCCAAGTACGGAATCAGCCCCAGCATTTT.

The chain carries TRBV11-3 and TRBJ2-3; 9 positions match TRBD2. The V gene's germline CDR1 is SGHNT and CDR2 YENEEA. V lost 1 base, J lost 2 bases, and 16 bases stayed unmatched. The CDR3 runs to 20 residues. Here the CDR3 DNA reads TGTGCCAGCAGCTTAGGTCTCGTGATAATGTCTAGCGGGACCACAGATACGCAGTATTTT. Translating gives CASSLGLVIMSSGTTDTQYF.

V is TRBV6-2 or TRBV6-3 and J is TRBJ2-5; D gene ambiguous. The V end lost 4 bases, the J end lost 7 bases, and 7 bases lay between the germline ends. In germline, CDR1 is MNHEY, CDR2 SVGEGT. The CDR3 consists of 11 residues. The CDR3 sequence is CASSSVWTQYF. The CDR3 nucleotides are TGTGCCAGCAGTTCTGTATGGACCCAGTACTTC.

The chain links TRBV4-2 to TRBJ1-2; perhaps TRBD1 as D (6 bases). Germline V gives CDR1 LGHNA, CDR2 YNFKEQ. This CDR3 is 15 amino acids long. With 4 bases removed from V and 4 bases from J, the gap between germline ends came to 16 bases. The CDR3 sequence is CASSLDQGNTYGYTF. The CDR3 DNA sequence: TGTGCCAGCAGCCTCGATCAGGGGAATACCTATGGCTACACCTTC.

V is TRBV6-5 and J is TRBJ1-2; 9 nucleotides align to TRBD1. V lost 4 bases and J lost 4; bases outside the gene matches: 4. The germline gives CDR1 MNHEY, CDR2 SVGAGI. There are 14 residues in the CDR3. This CDR3 reads CASSSRQGVYGYTF. The CDR3 region has the DNA TGTGCCAGCAGTTCGAGACAGGGGGTCTATGGCTACACCTTC.

The rearrangement uses TRBV7-6 and TRBJ1-2; D is uncertain. CDR3 size: 15 residues. Germline V CDR1 and CDR2: SGHVS, FNYEAQ. The V gene lost 4 bases and the J gene lost 3 bases, with 15 bases spanning the gap. CDR3 nucleotide sequence: TGTGCCAGCAGCTCATATCGGGGTCTCGACTATGGCTACACCTTC. Its translation: CASSSYRGLDYGYTF.